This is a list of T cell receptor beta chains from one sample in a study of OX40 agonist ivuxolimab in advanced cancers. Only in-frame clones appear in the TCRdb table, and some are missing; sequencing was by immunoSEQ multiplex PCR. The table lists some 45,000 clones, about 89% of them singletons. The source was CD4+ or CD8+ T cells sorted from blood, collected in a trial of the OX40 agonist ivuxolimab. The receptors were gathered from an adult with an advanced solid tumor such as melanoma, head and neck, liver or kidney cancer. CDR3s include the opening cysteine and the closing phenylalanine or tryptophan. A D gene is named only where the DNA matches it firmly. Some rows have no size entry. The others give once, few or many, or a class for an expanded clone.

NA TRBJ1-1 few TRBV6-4 TGTGCCAGCAGTGACTCGGCAGACCAGAACACTGAAGCTTTCTTT CASSDSADQNTEAFF
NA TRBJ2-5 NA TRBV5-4 TGTGCCAGCAGCCAAGAGCCTGGGGAGACCCAGTACTTC CASSQEPGETQYF
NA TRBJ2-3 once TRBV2 TGTGCCAGCATTGCGCGGACAGATACGCAGTATTTT CASIARTDTQYF
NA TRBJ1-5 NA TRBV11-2 TGTGCCAGCAGCTTGTCAGGGGCCGGCAATCAGCCCCAGCATTTT CASSLSGAGNQPQHF
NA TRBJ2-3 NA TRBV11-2 TGTGCCAGCAGCTTATGGGATGCAGATACGCAGTATTTT CASSLWDADTQYF
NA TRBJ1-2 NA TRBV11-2 TGTGCCAGCAGCTATACCGGGACCAACTATGGCTACACCTTC CASSYTGTNYGYTF
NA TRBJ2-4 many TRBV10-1 TGCGCCACCAACGTATCCAGCAATAGTAAAAGGAAAAACATTCAGTACTTC CATNVSSNSKRKNIQYF
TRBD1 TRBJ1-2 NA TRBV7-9 TGTGCCAGCAGCGGATATACAGGGGAAGGGTTTGAATATGGCTACACCTTC CASSGYTGEGFEYGYTF
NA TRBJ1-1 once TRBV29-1 TGCAGCGTTGAAGACGGCAGGGGGAACACTGAAGCTTTCTTT CSVEDGRGNTEAFF
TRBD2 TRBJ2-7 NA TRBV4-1 TGCGCCAGCAGCCAAGAGCCAGCGGGGGGATCCTACGAGCAGTACTTC CASSQEPAGGSYEQYF
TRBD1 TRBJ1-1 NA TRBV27 TGTGCCAGCAGTTTAAAGACAGGGTACACTGAAGCTTTCTTT CASSLKTGYTEAFF
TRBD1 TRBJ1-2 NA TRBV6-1 TGTGCCAGCAGTAGGAGGGACAGGGTGTATGGCTACACCTTC CASSRRDRVYGYTF
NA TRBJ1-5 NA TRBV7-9 TGTGCCAGCAGCTCGACTGATAGCAATCAGCCCCAGCATTTT CASSSTDSNQPQHF
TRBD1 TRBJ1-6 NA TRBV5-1 TGCGCCAGCAGCTTTACCGGGACAGTAGGCTCACCCCTCCACTTT CASSFTGTVGSPLHF
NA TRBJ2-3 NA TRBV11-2 TGTGCCAGCAGCTTACCCACAGATACGCAGTATTTT CASSLPTDTQYF
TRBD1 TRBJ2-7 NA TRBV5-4 TGTGCCAGCAGCTCGGGACAGGGCCACGAGCAGTACTTC CASSSGQGHEQYF
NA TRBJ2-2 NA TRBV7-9 TGTGCCAGCAGTCCCACAGGGAGGACCGGGGAGCTGTTTTTT CASSPTGRTGELFF
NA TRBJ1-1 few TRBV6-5 TGTGCCATCTTCAGGGACACTGAAGCTTTCTTT CAIFRDTEAFF
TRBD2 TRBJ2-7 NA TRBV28 TGTGCCAGCAGTTTCCCCGCCCTGCGGGAGGGATACGAGCAGTACTTC CASSFPALREGYEQYF
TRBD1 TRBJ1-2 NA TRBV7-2 TGTGCCAGCAGCGCGACACCCGGGACAGGGACCTATGGCTACACCTTC CASSATPGTGTYGYTF
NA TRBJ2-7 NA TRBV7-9 TGTGCCAGCAGCTTAACGCAGGGGGGGGCCTACGAGCAGTACTTC CASSLTQGGAYEQYF
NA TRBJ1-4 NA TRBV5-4 TGTGCCAGCAGCATAGGGGTGGATGAAAAACTGTTTTTT CASSIGVDEKLFF
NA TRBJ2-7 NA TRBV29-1 TGCAGCGTTGAATTGTCGGCCTCCGGTGCCTACGAGCAGTACTTC CSVELSASGAYEQYF
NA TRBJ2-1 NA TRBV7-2 TGTGCCAGCAGCCGGGACATGAGGGCCAATGAGCAGTTCTTC CASSRDMRANEQFF
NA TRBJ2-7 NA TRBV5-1 TGCGCCAGCAGCTTGGGTCGGGGCACCATCTCCTACGAGCAGTACTTC CASSLGRGTISYEQYF
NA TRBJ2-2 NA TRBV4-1 TGCGCCAGCAGCCAAGGGGATAACCTGAACACCGGGGAGCTGTTTTTT CASSQGDNLNTGELFF
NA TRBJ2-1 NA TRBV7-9 TGTGCCAGCAGTCCCAGCGGAGCTTCCTACAATGAGCAGTTCTTC CASSPSGASYNEQFF
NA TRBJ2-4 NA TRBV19 TGTGCCAGTAGTTCCAGGGTCCGGGGACTCGACAAAAACATTCAGTACTTC CASSSRVRGLDKNIQYF
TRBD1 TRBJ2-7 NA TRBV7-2 TGTGCCAGCAGCTCTCGTGACAGGGTCTACGAGCAGTACTTC CASSSRDRVYEQYF
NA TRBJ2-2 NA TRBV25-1 TGTGCCAGCAGTGACCCCGGGATCACCGGGGAGCTGTTTTTT CASSDPGITGELFF
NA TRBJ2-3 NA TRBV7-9 TGTGCCAGCAGCTTACGGGCCCCCGGGGTGACAGATACGCAGTATTTT CASSLRAPGVTDTQYF
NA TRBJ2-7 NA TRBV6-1 TGTGCCAGCAGTGAACAGGGGTACGAGCAGTACTTC CASSEQGYEQYF